These T cell receptor beta chains were read from a single sample in a study of shared clonotypes between healthy human individuals. TCRdb's copy holds only in-frame clones and misses some; the assay was immunoSEQ multiplex PCR. Here the sample spans about 960,000 clones, approximately 80% being singletons. The sequenced sample consisted of memory CD4+ T cells sorted from blood. The receptors were sampled from a young man in good health. Both conserved end residues are part of each CDR3. The order of the fields is V gene, clone size, J gene, D gene, CDR3 protein, CDR3 DNA. The D gene is left open where the match is weak. Rows may omit the clone size; those that give it use once, few, many or a size class.

TRBV4-1	.	TRBJ1-5	.	CASSQGDGGRNQPQHF	TGCGCCAGCAGCCAAGGGGACGGGGGGAGGAATCAGCCCCAGCATTTT
TRBV4-1	.	TRBJ2-7	.	CASSAGAYEQYF	TGCGCCAGCAGCGCCGGAGCCTACGAGCAGTACTTC
TRBV5-1	.	TRBJ1-4	.	CASSLGTDNEKLFF	TGCGCCAGCAGCTTGGGGACCGATAATGAAAAACTGTTTTTT
TRBV18	many	TRBJ2-5	TRBD2	CASSRGLAGGPNEETQYF	TGTGCCAGCTCTCGCGGACTAGCGGGAGGGCCAAATGAAGAGACCCAGTACTTC
TRBV27	.	TRBJ1-2	TRBD1	CASSRGDRVFSGYTF	TGTGCCAGCAGTCGCGGGGACAGGGTTTTTAGTGGCTACACCTTC
TRBV28	few	TRBJ2-3	.	CASSSPGGLTQYF	TGTGCCAGCAGTTCTCCGGGGGGCTTAACGCAGTATTTT
TRBV2	few	TRBJ2-7	TRBD1	CASSGDRGDSYEQYF	TGTGCCAGCAGTGGGGACAGGGGCGACTCCTACGAGCAGTACTTC
TRBV30	.	TRBJ2-5	.	CAWSVGSETQYF	TGTGCCTGGAGTGTAGGGTCAGAGACCCAGTACTTC
TRBV11-2	.	TRBJ2-7	.	CASSSQEIYEQYF	TGTGCCAGCAGCTCACAGGAGATCTACGAGCAGTACTTC
TRBV4-1	.	TRBJ2-5	.	CASSQPTRYKTQYF	TGCGCCAGCAGCCAACCAACTAGGTATAAGACCCAGTACTTC
TRBV27	few	TRBJ2-1	.	CASSGLLTPGNEQFF	TGTGCCAGCAGTGGGCTTCTGACCCCGGGCAATGAGCAGTTCTTC
TRBV18	.	TRBJ2-7	TRBD1	CASSLETGGYEQYF	TGTGCCAGCTCACTAGAGACAGGGGGTTACGAGCAGTACTTC
TRBV11-2	.	TRBJ2-3	.	CASSRRPASSTDTQYF	TGTGCCAGCAGCCGTAGACCCGCTTCTAGCACAGATACGCAGTATTTT
TRBV13	.	TRBJ2-7	TRBD1	CASRRTGGISYEQYF	TGTGCCAGCCGGCGGACAGGGGGCATTTCCTACGAGCAGTACTTC
TRBV6-6	.	TRBJ1-2	TRBD1	CASSYSGTADYGYTF	TGTGCCAGCAGTTACAGTGGGACAGCAGACTATGGCTACACCTTC
TRBV28	.	TRBJ2-7	TRBD1	CASSSPGQLTYEQYF	TGTGCCAGCAGTTCCCCGGGACAGCTCACCTACGAGCAGTACTTC
TRBV6-5	.	TRBJ2-3	.	CASRTDGTDTQYF	TGTGCCAGCAGGACCGACGGCACAGATACGCAGTATTTT
TRBV7-9	once	TRBJ1-1	.	CASSSGSRGTEAFF	TGTGCCAGCAGCTCCGGGAGCAGGGGTACTGAAGCTTTCTTT
TRBV10-3	.	TRBJ2-7	TRBD1	CAISSPGQANEQYF	TGTGCCATCAGTTCGCCGGGACAGGCGAACGAGCAGTACTTC
TRBV25-1	.	TRBJ1-1	.	CASRLAETEAFF	TGTGCCAGCAGGTTGGCGGAAACTGAAGCTTTCTTT
TRBV6-5	once	TRBJ1-5	.	CASRSRGQEPQHF	TGTGCCAGCCGGAGCCGGGGGCAGGAGCCCCAGCATTTT
TRBV10-3	.	TRBJ2-3	.	CATNPRGDTQYF	TGTGCCACTAACCCTAGGGGGGATACGCAGTATTTT
TRBV6-5	.	TRBJ2-1	TRBD1	CASRTGGYLYNEQFF	TGTGCCAGCAGAACAGGGGGTTATCTCTACAATGAGCAGTTCTTC
TRBV7-2	few	TRBJ2-7	TRBD1	CASSPGTGNRQYF	TGTGCCAGCAGCCCCGGGACAGGGAATCGACAGTACTTC
TRBV18	.	TRBJ2-7	.	CASSPPAGAYEQYF	TGTGCCAGCTCACCACCGGCCGGAGCCTACGAGCAGTACTTC
TRBV19	.	TRBJ1-1	.	CASSGGQGTRTEAFF	TGTGCCAGTAGTGGGGGGCAGGGAACTAGGACTGAAGCTTTCTTT
TRBV19	few	TRBJ2-2	.	CASSILPIGELFF	TGTGCCAGTAGTATCCTCCCAATCGGGGAGCTGTTTTTT
TRBV25-1	few	TRBJ1-4	.	CASSESVWNEKLFF	TGTGCCAGCAGTGAATCGGTTTGGAATGAAAAACTGTTTTTT
TRBV19	once	TRBJ1-4	.	CASSIRETNEKLFF	TGTGCCAGTAGTATCAGGGAAACTAATGAAAAACTGTTTTTT
TRBV9	.	TRBJ2-5	TRBD2	CASSVGAAGGRQETQYF	TGTGCCAGCAGCGTAGGGGCAGCGGGGGGACGACAAGAGACCCAGTACTTC
TRBV25-1	.	TRBJ1-2	TRBD1	CASSWTGNGYTF	TGTGCCAGCAGCTGGACAGGGAACGGCTACACCTTC
TRBV30	once	TRBJ2-1	.	CAWRLYNEQFF	TGTGCCTGGAGGCTCTACAATGAGCAGTTCTTC
TRBV30	.	TRBJ1-1	.	CAWSVPWTVTEAFF	TGTGCCTGGAGTGTCCCCTGGACAGTCACTGAAGCTTTCTTT
TRBV5-1	.	TRBJ2-7	TRBD2	CASSPLGAGVYEQYF	TGCGCCAGCAGCCCCCTAGGGGCGGGAGTCTACGAGCAGTACTTC
TRBV20-1	.	TRBJ2-7	.	CSATNSYEQYF	TGCAGTGCTACCAACTCCTACGAGCAGTACTTC
TRBV6-1	few	TRBJ2-1	.	CVVLNGPGFEQFF	TGTGTGGTCCTCAACGGACCAGGATTTGAGCAGTTCTTC
TRBV7-2	.	TRBJ1-5	TRBD1	CASSQGQGLNQPQHF	TGTGCCAGCAGCCAAGGACAGGGCCTCAATCAGCCCCAGCATTTT
TRBV2	.	TRBJ1-5	.	CASSEYLQGNQPQHF	TGTGCCAGCAGTGAATATCTCCAGGGCAATCAGCCCCAGCATTTT
TRBV6-5	once	TRBJ1-5	TRBD1	CASSSSGQVNQPQHF	TGTGCCAGCAGTTCATCCGGACAGGTAAATCAGCCCCAGCATTTT
TRBV4-3	.	TRBJ1-5	TRBD1	CASSQETGEDQPQHF	TGCGCCAGCAGCCAAGAGACAGGGGAAGATCAGCCCCAGCATTTT
TRBV9	.	TRBJ1-4	TRBD1	CASSNGQGPPTNEKLFF	TGTGCCAGCAGTAATGGACAGGGACCTCCAACTAATGAAAAACTGTTTTTT
TRBV5-1	.	TRBJ2-2	.	CASSLRKTGELFF	TGCGCCAGCAGCTTGAGGAAGACGGGGGAGCTGTTTTTT
TRBV19	few	TRBJ2-1	.	CASSMSVPTYNEQFF	TGTGCCAGTAGTATGTCCGTACCTACTTACAATGAGCAGTTCTTC
TRBV13	.	TRBJ1-6	TRBD1	CASSTRTGLKYSPLHF	TGTGCCAGCAGCACGCGGACAGGCCTTAAATATTCACCCCTCCACTTT
TRBV5-1	.	TRBJ2-7	TRBD1	CASSWDSNYEQYF	TGCGCCAGCAGCTGGGACAGCAATTACGAGCAGTACTTC
TRBV5-1	.	TRBJ2-5	.	CASSQPTGPETQYF	TGCGCCAGCAGCCAACCGACAGGCCCAGAGACCCAGTACTTC
TRBV6-6	.	TRBJ2-2	TRBD2	CASSYPGTSGPGLFF	TGTGCCAGCAGTTATCCCGGGACTAGCGGGCCCGGGCTGTTTTTT
TRBV28	.	TRBJ1-2	TRBD1	CASSLALGQGYGYTF	TGTGCCAGCAGTTTAGCCCTCGGACAGGGCTATGGCTACACCTTC
TRBV5-8	.	TRBJ1-1	TRBD1	CASSLGTGNTEAFF	TGTGCCAGCAGCTTAGGGACAGGAAACACTGAAGCTTTCTTT
TRBV28	many	TRBJ2-7	TRBD2	CASRTSRSGGAYEQYF	TGTGCCAGCAGGACCAGTAGGAGCGGGGGGGCCTACGAGCAGTACTTC
TRBV29-1	few	TRBJ2-5	TRBD2	CSVGSGRAVETQYF	TGCAGCGTTGGGAGCGGGAGGGCCGTAGAGACCCAGTACTTC
TRBV29-1	.	TRBJ2-7	.	CSVEQGLSEQYF	TGCAGCGTTGAACAGGGTCTCTCCGAGCAGTACTTC
TRBV2	.	TRBJ2-5	.	CASSQGQKTQETQYF	TGTGCCAGCAGTCAAGGACAGAAGACCCAAGAGACCCAGTACTTC
TRBV7-2	.	TRBJ1-2	.	CASSPDRNLIYTF	TGTGCCAGCAGTCCTGACAGGAATCTTATCTACACCTTC
TRBV7-3	once	TRBJ2-1	.	CASSLSVSYNEQFF	TGTGCCAGCAGCTTATCGGTCTCCTACAATGAGCAGTTCTTC
TRBV13	.	TRBJ2-5	.	CASSLSSHHAETQYF	TGTGCCAGCAGCTTAAGTTCCCACCACGCGGAGACCCAGTACTTC
TRBV14	few	TRBJ2-3	.	CASSPHPPDTQYF	TGTGCCAGCAGCCCTCACCCCCCAGATACGCAGTATTTT
TRBV18	.	TRBJ2-2	.	CASSPGPGIGELFF	TGTGCCAGCTCACCCGGCCCAGGGATCGGGGAGCTGTTTTTT
TRBV6-5	.	TRBJ1-4	.	CASSSMNEKLFF	TGTGCCAGCAGCTCGATGAATGAAAAACTGTTTTTT